Below are 15 T cell receptor beta chains sequenced from a single sample in a study of shared T cell receptors in the human thymus. Clones were read by immunoSEQ multiplex PCR, and TCRdb kept only the in-frame ones, dropping some. The sample shows hundreds of thousands of clones, roughly 94% of them seen only once. Sequenced: thymocytes. These receptors all stem from a human donor.

The genes are TRBV7-8 and TRBJ2-1; 10 bases are shared with TRBD2. This CDR3 comprises 15 residues. From germline, CDR1 is SGHVS and CDR2 FQNEAQ. V was pared by 5 bases and J by 9 bases, with 10 bases of the junction left unmatched. The CDR3 here is CASSLPSGSAGEQFF. CDR3 nucleotide sequence: TGTGCCAGCAGCCTCCCTAGCGGGAGTGCGGGTGAGCAGTTCTTC. The complete variable domain, with remaining parts taken from reference TRBV7-8 and TRBJ2-1, reads GAGVSQSPRYKVAKRGQDVALRCDPISGHVSLFWYQQALGQGPEFLTYFQNEAQLDKSGLPSDRFFAERPEGSVSTLKIQRTQQEDSAVYLCASSLPSGSAGEQFFGPGTRLTVL.

V usage is TRBV25-1 and J usage is TRBJ2-4; no clear D gene. The CDR3 length is 16 residues. Deletions cut 1 base from V and 2 bases from J, with 12 bases between. Looked up from germline, CDR1 is MGHDK and CDR2 is SYGVNS. The CDR3 is CASSESGPGPKNIQYF. The CDR3 DNA reads TGTGCCAGCAGTGAATCCGGGCCGGGCCCCAAAAACATTCAGTACTTC.

J is TRBJ2-1 and V is TRBV4-1; D ambiguous. V was shortened by 4 bases and J by 6 bases, with 7 bases between the two germline ends. This CDR3 spans 12 amino acids. Germline CDR1 MGHRA, CDR2 YSYEKL. CDR3 coding DNA: TGCGCCAGCAGCCTACGGGTCAATGAGCAGTTCTTC. This gives the protein CASSLRVNEQFF.

The rearrangement uses TRBV27 and TRBJ1-5; D is perhaps TRBD1 (5 bases). Trimming took 4 bases from V and 5 from J, leaving 15 bases between them. Per germline, CDR1 MNHEY and CDR2 SMNVEV (reference sequence). This CDR3 region has 15 residues. CDR3 nucleotides: TGTGCCAGCAGTTCCCGGGGTGGGGGGTATCAGCCCCAGCATTTT. Protein product: CASSSRGGGYQPQHF.

The chain is built from TRBV5-4 and TRBJ2-7; maybe TRBD2 (6 bases). CDR1 SGHNT and CDR2 YYREEE come from the germline V gene (reference sequence). V shed 2 bases and J shed 6 bases, with 15 bases lying between them. The CDR3 loop spans 14 amino acids. CDR3 amino acids: CASSLGDFPREQYF. The CDR3 nucleotides read TGTGCCAGCAGCTTAGGGGACTTTCCCCGCGAGCAGTACTTC. Together with reference TRBV5-4 and TRBJ2-7, the CDR3 gives the full variable domain: ETGVTQSPTHLIKTRGQQVTLRCSSQSGHNTVSWYQQALGQGPQFIFQYYREEENGRGNFPPRFSGLQFPNYSSELNVNALELDDSALYLCASSLGDFPREQYFGPGTRLTVT.

J is TRBJ2-4 and V is TRBV30; possibly TRBD2 for D (6 bases). There are 19 residues in the CDR3. V gave up 0 bases and J gave up 2 bases, with 23 bases separating them. Germline CDR1 reads GTSNPN; CDR2 reads SVGIG (reference sequence). The chain's CDR3 is CAWSVRTRLGTPSKNIQYF. CDR3 DNA: TGTGCCTGGAGTGTACGCACTAGACTAGGAACCCCTTCCAAAAACATTCAGTACTTC.

The chain employs TRBV4-3 and TRBJ2-2; 14 bases agree with TRBD2. With V trimmed by 6 bases and J by 1 base, 4 bases remained unmatched. The CDR3 extends over 17 amino acids. Germline V gives CDR1 LGHNA, CDR2 YSLEER. This CDR3 reads CASRPGLAGENTGELFF. CDR3 coding DNA: TGCGCCAGCAGACCGGGACTAGCGGGAGAGAACACCGGGGAGCTGTTTTTT.

J is TRBJ2-3 and V is TRBV27; no clear D gene. CDR3 size: 17 residues. The germline gives CDR1 MNHEY, CDR2 SMNVEV (reference sequence). The germline V and J ends were trimmed by 2 bases and 2 bases, with 17 bases remaining between them. The CDR3 DNA reads as TGTGCCAGCAGTTTACGGTCTATAAGAGGACCCACAGATACGCAGTATTTT. This translates into CASSLRSIRGPTDTQYF.

The V and J genes are TRBV7-9 and TRBJ2-2; D call uncertain. Germline lookup yields CDR1 SEHNR and CDR2 FQNEAQ (reference sequence). This CDR3 is built from 14 residues. V was trimmed by 1 base and J by 0 bases, leaving 3 bases between them. This CDR3 reads CASSLGTNTGELFF. The CDR3 region has the DNA TGTGCCAGCAGCTTAGGCACGAACACCGGGGAGCTGTTTTTT.

This chain uses TRBV18 with TRBJ2-7; 8 bases map to TRBD2. V trimming: 6 bases; J trimming: 4 bases; junction bases outside the gene matches: 14. The germline CDR1 and CDR2 sequences are KGHSH and LQKENI. This CDR3 has 16 amino acids. CDR3 loop: CASSPPKIAGKYEQYF. The CDR3 DNA follows: TGTGCCAGCTCCCCCCCAAAGATAGCGGGAAAATACGAGCAGTACTTC. The full variable domain, with the rest looked up from reference TRBV18 and TRBJ2-7, is NAGVMQNPRHLVRRRGQEARLRCSPMKGHSHVYWYRQLPEEGLKFMVYLQKENIIDESGMPKERFSAEFPKEGPSILRIQQVVRGDSAAYFCASSPPKIAGKYEQYFGPGTRLTVT.

The V call is TRBV5-1, the J call TRBJ2-2; 9 positions agree with TRBD1. Trimming removed 0 bases from V and 3 bases from J; junction bases left unmatched: 12. The CDR3 consists of 19 residues. CDR1 and CDR2 from the germline V gene are SGHRS and YFSETQ. The CDR3 loop is CASSLAGTGSRSDTGELFF. CDR3 sequence (DNA): TGCGCCAGCAGCTTGGCCGGGACAGGGTCTCGTTCCGACACCGGGGAGCTGTTTTTT. The variable domain in full, completed from reference TRBV5-1 and TRBJ2-2, reads KAGVTQTPRYLIKTRGQQVTLSCSPISGHRSVSWYQQTPGQGLQFLFEYFSETQRNKGNFPGRFSGRQFSNSRSEMNVSTLELGDSALYLCASSLAGTGSRSDTGELFFGEGSRLTVL.

This sequence joins TRBV29-1 and TRBJ2-1; 9 bases are a match to TRBD1. The CDR3 is made up of 13 amino acids. From germline, CDR1 is SQVTM and CDR2 ANQGSEA. Trimming took 8 bases from V and 4 from J; bases not matched to a gene: 6. CDR3 sequence (DNA): TGCAGCACCTGGGACAGGGCTTACAATGAGCAGTTCTTC. This translates into CSTWDRAYNEQFF.

This rearrangement joins TRBV25-1 to TRBJ1-1; D is unresolved. There are 16 residues in the CDR3. Germline loops: CDR1 MGHDK, CDR2 SYGVNS. Trimming pared 5 bases from V and 3 bases from J, leaving 19 bases between. CDR3 sequence (DNA): TGTGCCAGCAGTTCACAAAACCCTGACTGCTACACTGAAGCTTTCTTT. Amino acid sequence: CASSSQNPDCYTEAFF. Variable domain in full (rest from reference TRBV25-1 and TRBJ1-1): EADIYQTPRYLVIGTGKKITLECSQTMGHDKMYWYQQDPGMELHLIHYSYGVNSTEKGDLSSESTVSRIRTEHFPLTLESARPSHTSQYLCASSSQNPDCYTEAFFGQGTRLTVV.

The chain employs TRBV9 and TRBJ1-5; possibly TRBD1 for D (5 bases). Germline V gene lookup returns CDR1 SGDLS and CDR2 YYNGEE. The V end was cut by 3 bases, the J end by 3 bases, with 10 bases between. The CDR3 spans 14 residues. In DNA, the CDR3 is TGTGCCAGCAGCGGACCAGGGATCAATCAGCCCCAGCATTTT. Translated, it gives CASSGPGINQPQHF.

This clone occurred once. The V and J genes are TRBV4-1 and TRBJ2-1; 7 bases are a match to TRBD2. CDR1 MGHRA and CDR2 YSYEKL come from the germline V gene. The CDR3 is made up of 18 amino acids. With V trimmed by 0 bases and J by 6 bases, 14 bases remained unmatched. The CDR3 is CASSQDRLAVPRLNEQFF. The CDR3, as DNA: TGCGCCAGCAGCCAAGATCGTCTAGCGGTACCACGGCTCAATGAGCAGTTCTTC.